The entry below gives a single T cell receptor (beta chain) sequence along with its context. The CDR3 extends over 16 amino acids. The trim removed 3 bases at V and 5 bases at J, leaving 13 bases unmatched. In germline, CDR1 is KGHSH, CDR2 LQKENI. It was with unique molecular identifiers that the TCRbeta library was prepared. TCRdb reprocessed the PCR reads with MiXCR, giving one entry per CDR3 protein. The sample lists about 980,000 distinct CDR3 sequences, about 26% occurring once. The sample belongs to a study of T-cell reconstitution after alpha-beta-depleted transplantation in children. The TCR sequence derives from a boy less than two years old who had a stem cell transplant for SCID, so the T cells may come from the graft donor. This material consisted of PBMCs, mostly from graft donor cells, taken 360 days after TCRalphabeta/CD19-depleted stem cell transplant. The chain joins TRBV18 to TRBJ2-7; 7 bases fit TRBD1. DNA of the CDR3: TGTGCCAGCTCACCGGGACAGTCCCTACTATCCGACGAGCAGTACTTC. The encoded protein is CASSPGQSLLSDEQYF. The variable domain in full, completed from reference TRBV18 and TRBJ2-7, reads NAGVMQNPRHLVRRRGQEARLRCSPMKGHSHVYWYRQLPEEGLKFMVYLQKENIIDESGMPKERFSAEFPKEGPSILRIQQVVRGDSAAYFCASSPGQSLLSDEQYFGPGTRLTVT.